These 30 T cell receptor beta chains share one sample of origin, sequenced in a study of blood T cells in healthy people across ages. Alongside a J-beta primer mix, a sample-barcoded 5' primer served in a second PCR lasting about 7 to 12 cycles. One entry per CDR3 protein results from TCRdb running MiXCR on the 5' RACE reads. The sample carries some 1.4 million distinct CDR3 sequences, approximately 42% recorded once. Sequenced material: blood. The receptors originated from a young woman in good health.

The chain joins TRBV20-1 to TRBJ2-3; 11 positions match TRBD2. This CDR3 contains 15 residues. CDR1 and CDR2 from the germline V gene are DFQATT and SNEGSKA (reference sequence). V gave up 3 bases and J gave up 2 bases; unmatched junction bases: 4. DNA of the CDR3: TGCAGTGCTAGGATACTAGCGGGGGACACAGATACGCAGTATTTT. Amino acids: CSARILAGDTDTQYF.

The CDR3 loop reads CSARDYRSYEQYF. The CDR3 DNA sequence: TGCAGTGCTAGAGACTACCGGTCCTACGAGCAGTACTTC. The rearrangement joins TRBV20-1 to TRBJ2-7, with unresolved D. This CDR3 spans 13 amino acids. The V end was cut by 0 bases, the J end by 1 base, with 7 bases between. Germline V gene data show CDR1 as DFQATT and CDR2 as SNEGSKA (reference sequence).

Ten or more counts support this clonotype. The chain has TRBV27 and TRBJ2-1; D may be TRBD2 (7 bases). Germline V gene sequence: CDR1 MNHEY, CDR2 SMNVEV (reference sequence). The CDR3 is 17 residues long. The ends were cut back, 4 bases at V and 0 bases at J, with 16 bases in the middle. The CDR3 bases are TGTGCCAGCAGTTCCCGTCGGGGGGCCAACTCCTACAATGAGCAGTTCTTC. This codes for CASSSRRGANSYNEQFF.

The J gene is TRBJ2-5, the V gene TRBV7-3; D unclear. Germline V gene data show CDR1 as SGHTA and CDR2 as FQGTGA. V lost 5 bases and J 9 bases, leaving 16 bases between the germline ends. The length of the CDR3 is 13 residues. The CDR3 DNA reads TGTGCCAGCAGCCCGGGCGTATCAATGGCCCAGTACTTC. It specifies CASSPGVSMAQYF.

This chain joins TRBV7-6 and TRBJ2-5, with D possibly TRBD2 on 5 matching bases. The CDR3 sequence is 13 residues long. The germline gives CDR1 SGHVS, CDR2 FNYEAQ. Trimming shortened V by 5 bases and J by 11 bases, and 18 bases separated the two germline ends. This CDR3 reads CASSPRSEGEQYF. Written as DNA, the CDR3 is TGTGCCAGCAGCCCCCGATCAGAGGGTGAGCAGTACTTC.

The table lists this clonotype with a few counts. The DNA of the CDR3 is TGTGCCAGCAGTTTTAGATTGATCGCGGGGGGTCCCTACGAGCAGTACTTC. Translating gives CASSFRLIAGGPYEQYF. The chain recombines TRBV12-3 or TRBV12-4 with TRBJ2-7, with 8 bases aligning to TRBD2. The trim removed 3 bases at V and 2 bases at J, leaving 12 bases unmatched. The CDR3 is made up of 17 amino acids.

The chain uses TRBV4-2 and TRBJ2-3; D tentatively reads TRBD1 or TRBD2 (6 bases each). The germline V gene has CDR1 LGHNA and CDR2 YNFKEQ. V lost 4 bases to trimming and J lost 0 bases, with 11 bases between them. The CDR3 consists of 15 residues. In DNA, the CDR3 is TGTGCCAGCAGCCGCGAGGGGGGCAGCACAGATACGCAGTATTTT. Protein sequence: CASSREGGSTDTQYF.

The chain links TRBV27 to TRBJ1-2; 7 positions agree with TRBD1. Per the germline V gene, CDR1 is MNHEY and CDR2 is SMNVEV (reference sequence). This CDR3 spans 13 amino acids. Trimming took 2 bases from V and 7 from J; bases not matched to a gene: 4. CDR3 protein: CASSLISGGGYTF. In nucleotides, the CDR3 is TGTGCCAGCAGTTTAATATCAGGGGGTGGCTACACCTTC.

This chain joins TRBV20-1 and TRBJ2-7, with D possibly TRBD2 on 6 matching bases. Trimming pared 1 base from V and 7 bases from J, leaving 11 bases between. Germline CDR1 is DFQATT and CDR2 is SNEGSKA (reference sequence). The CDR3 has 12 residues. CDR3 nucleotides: TGCAGTGCTAGAGTCGGGAGTGATGAGCAGTACTTC. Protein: CSARVGSDEQYF.

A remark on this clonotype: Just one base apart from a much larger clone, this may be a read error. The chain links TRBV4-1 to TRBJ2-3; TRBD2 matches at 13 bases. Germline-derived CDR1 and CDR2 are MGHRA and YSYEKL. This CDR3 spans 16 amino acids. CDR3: CVSSHRTSGGTDTQYF. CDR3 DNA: TGCGTCAGCAGTCACAGGACTAGCGGGGGAACAGATACGCAGTATTTT.

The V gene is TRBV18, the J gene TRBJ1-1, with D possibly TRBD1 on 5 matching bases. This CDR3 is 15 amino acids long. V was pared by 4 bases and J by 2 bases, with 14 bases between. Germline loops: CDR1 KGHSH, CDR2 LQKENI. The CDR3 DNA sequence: TGTGCCAGCTCACTCCCCGGGACCATAAACACTGAAGCTTTCTTT. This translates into CASSLPGTINTEAFF.

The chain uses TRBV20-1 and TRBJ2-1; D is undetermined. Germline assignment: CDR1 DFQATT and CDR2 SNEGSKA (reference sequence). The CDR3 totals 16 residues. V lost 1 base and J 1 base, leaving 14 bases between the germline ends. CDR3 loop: CSARGVTKRSYNEQFF. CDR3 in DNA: TGCAGTGCTAGAGGGGTTACTAAGAGGTCCTACAATGAGCAGTTCTTC.

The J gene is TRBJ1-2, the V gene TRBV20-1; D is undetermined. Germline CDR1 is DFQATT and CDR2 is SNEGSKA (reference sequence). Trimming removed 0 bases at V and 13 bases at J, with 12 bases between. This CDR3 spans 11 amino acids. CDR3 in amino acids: CSARDHPTSTF. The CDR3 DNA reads TGCAGTGCTAGAGATCACCCGACTAGCACCTTC.

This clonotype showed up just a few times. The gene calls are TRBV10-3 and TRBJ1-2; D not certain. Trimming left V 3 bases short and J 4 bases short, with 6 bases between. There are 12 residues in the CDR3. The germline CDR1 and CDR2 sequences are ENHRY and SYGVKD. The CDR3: CAISDIGYGYTF. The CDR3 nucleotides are TGTGCCATCAGTGACATCGGCTATGGCTACACCTTC.

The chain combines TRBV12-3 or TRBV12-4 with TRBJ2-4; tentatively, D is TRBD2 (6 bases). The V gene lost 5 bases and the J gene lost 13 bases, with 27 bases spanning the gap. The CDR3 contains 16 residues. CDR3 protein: CASSPIRPVESREQYF. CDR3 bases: TGTGCCAGCAGTCCAATCCGACCGGTTGAGAGTCGGGAGCAGTACTTC.

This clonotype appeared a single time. CDR3 coding DNA: TGTGCCATCAGTGATTCACAGGGAGGGAACACTGAAGCTTTCTTT. Residues: CAISDSQGGNTEAFF. V is TRBV10-3 and J is TRBJ1-1; tentative D call: TRBD1 (6 bases). The germline V and J ends were trimmed by 3 bases and 1 base, with 12 bases remaining between them. CDR3 size: 15 residues. Per the germline V gene, CDR1 is ENHRY and CDR2 is SYGVKD.

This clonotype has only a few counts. In DNA, the CDR3 is TGTGCCAGCAGTGAAGAGACAGGGGTAGTAGGCTATGGCTACACCTTC. Translating gives CASSEETGVVGYGYTF. The genes are TRBV2 and TRBJ1-2, with 8 positions matching TRBD1. Germline CDR1 SNHLY, CDR2 FYNNEI. CDR3 size: 16 residues. Trimming removed 1 base from V and 4 bases from J; junction bases left unmatched: 8.

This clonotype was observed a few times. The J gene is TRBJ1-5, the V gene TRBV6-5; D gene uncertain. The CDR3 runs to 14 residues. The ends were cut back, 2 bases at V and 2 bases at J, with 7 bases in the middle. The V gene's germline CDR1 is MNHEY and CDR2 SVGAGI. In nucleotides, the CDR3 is TGTGCCAGCAGTTACAGGTCGGGCAATCAGCCCCAGCATTTT. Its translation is CASSYRSGNQPQHF.

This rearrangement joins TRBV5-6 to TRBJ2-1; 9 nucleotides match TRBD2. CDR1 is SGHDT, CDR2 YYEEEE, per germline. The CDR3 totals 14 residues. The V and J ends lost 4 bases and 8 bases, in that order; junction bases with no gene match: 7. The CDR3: CASSRGGGDDEQFF. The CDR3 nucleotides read TGTGCCAGCAGCCGTGGCGGGGGGGACGATGAGCAGTTCTTC.

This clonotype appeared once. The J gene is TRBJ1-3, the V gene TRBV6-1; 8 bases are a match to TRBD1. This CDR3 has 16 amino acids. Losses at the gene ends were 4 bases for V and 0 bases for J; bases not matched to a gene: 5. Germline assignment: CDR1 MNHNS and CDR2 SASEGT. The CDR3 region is CASSGTGLPSGNTIYF. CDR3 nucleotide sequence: TGTGCCAGCAGTGGGACAGGGCTCCCCTCTGGAAACACCATATATTTT.

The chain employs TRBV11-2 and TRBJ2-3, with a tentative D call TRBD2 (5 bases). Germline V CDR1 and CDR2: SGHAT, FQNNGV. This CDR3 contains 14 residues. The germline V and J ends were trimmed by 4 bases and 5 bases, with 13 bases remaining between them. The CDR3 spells CASSSGLVQDTQYF. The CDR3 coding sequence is TGTGCCAGCAGCTCCGGACTCGTTCAAGATACGCAGTATTTT.

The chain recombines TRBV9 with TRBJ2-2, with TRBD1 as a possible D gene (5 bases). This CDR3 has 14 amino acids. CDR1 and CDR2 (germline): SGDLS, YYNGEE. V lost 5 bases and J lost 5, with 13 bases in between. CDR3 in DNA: TGTGCCAGCAGGGCAGAGGACACGACCGGGGAGCTGTTTTTT. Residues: CASRAEDTTGELFF. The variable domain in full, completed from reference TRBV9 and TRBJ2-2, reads DSGVTQTPKHLITATGQRVTLRCSPRSGDLSVYWYQQSLDQGLQFLIQYYNGEERAKGNILERFSAQQFPDLHSELNLSSLELGDSALYFCASRAEDTTGELFFGEGSRLTVL.

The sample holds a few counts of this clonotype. The CDR3 DNA follows: TGTGCCAGCAGCACCGACCCTGGGACCGATAACTATGGCTACACCTTC. This translates into CASSTDPGTDNYGYTF. This chain connects TRBV7-2 to TRBJ1-2; D is possibly TRBD1 (5 bases). The V end lost 5 bases, the J end lost 1 base, and 17 bases lay between the germline ends. The CDR3 consists of 16 residues. Germline V CDR1 and CDR2: SGHTA, FQGNSA.

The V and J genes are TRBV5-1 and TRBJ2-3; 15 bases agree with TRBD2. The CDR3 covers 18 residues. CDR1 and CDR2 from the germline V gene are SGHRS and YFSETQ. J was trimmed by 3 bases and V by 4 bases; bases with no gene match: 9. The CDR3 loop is CASSKGLAGGRGTDTQYF. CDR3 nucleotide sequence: TGCGCCAGCAGCAAGGGACTAGCGGGAGGTCGGGGAACAGATACGCAGTATTTT.

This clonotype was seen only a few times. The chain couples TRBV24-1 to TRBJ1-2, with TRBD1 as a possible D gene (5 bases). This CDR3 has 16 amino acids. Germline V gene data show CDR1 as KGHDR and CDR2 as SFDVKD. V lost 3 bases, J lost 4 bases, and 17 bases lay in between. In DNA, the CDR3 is TGTGCCACCAGTGATACCCACCCGACAGCGCCCTATGGCTACACCTTC. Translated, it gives CATSDTHPTAPYGYTF.

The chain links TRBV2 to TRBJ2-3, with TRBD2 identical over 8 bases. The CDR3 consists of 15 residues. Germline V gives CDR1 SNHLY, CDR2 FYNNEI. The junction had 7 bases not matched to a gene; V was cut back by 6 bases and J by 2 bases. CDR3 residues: CASRGGLALTDTQYF. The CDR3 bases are TGTGCCAGCAGGGGCGGACTAGCCCTCACAGATACGCAGTATTTT.

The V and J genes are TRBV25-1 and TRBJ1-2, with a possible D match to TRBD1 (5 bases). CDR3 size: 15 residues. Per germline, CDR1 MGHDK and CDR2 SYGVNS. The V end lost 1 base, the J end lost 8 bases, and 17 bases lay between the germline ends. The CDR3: CASSESIGWKGGYTF. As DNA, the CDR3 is TGTGCCAGCAGTGAATCTATAGGTTGGAAGGGGGGCTACACCTTC.

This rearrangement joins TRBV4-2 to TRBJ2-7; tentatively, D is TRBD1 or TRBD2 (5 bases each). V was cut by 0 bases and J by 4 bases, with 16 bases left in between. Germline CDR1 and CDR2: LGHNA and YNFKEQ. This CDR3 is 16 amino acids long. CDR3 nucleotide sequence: TGTGCCAGCAGCCAAGAAGGGCTAGCCCAGGGATACGAGCAGTACTTC. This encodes CASSQEGLAQGYEQYF.

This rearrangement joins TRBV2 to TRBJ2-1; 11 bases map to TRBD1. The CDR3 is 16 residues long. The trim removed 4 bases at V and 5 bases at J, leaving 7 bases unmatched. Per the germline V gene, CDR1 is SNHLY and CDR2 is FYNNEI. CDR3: CASSGSRTGGNNEQFF. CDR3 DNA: TGTGCCAGCAGTGGTTCAAGGACAGGGGGCAACAATGAGCAGTTCTTC.

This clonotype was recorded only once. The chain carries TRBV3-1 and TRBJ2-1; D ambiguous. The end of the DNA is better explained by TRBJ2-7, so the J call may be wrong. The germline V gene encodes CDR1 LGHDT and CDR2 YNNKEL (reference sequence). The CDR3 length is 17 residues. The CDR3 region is CASSQDGPGPAYNEQYF. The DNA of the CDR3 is TGTGCCAGCAGCCAAGATGGGCCGGGCCCAGCCTACAATGAGCAGTACTTC.